This T cell receptor beta chain was observed in a study of T cells after yellow fever vaccination. Study summary: Preparation of the low-cell-number fractions used SMART-Seq v4 Ultra Low Input.

Per the germline V gene, CDR1 is LNHNV and CDR2 is YYDKDF (reference sequence). The CDR3 runs to 15 residues. Trimming pared 0 bases from V and 3 bases from J, leaving 12 bases between. TCRdb recomputed calls from the 5' RACE reads with MiXCR, one row per CDR3 protein. This table holds some 550,000 distinct CDR3 sequences, 15% to 20% found once. The sample holds a few counts of this clonotype. Sample: PBMCs, taken 15 days after the yellow fever booster vaccination. The genes are TRBV15 and TRBJ2-7, with a weak D call TRBD1 (6 bases). The clonotype comes from a young man who received the YFV17D yellow fever vaccine. In DNA, the CDR3 is TGTGCCACCAGCAGAGATAAACAGGGCTTCTACGAGCAGTACTTC. Protein sequence: CATSRDKQGFYEQYF.